This TCR beta chain stems from a study of T cells expressing NK-cell markers. TCRdb reworked the 5' RACE reads into one entry per CDR3 protein, no DNA. The data show 150,000 or so distinct CDR3 sequences, and the top ten clones hold around a sixth. The CDR3 has 13 residues. In germline, CDR1 is SEHNR, CDR2 FQNEAQ (reference sequence). The rearrangement links TRBV7-9 to TRBJ1-2; TCRdb outputs TRBD1, but without DNA this stays unchecked. The sequenced sample was blood T cells: a sorted CD56 or NKG2C T cell subset, CD4+ or CD8+ T cells, or bulk PBMC T cells (not recorded which). This receptor was identified in a woman between 18 and 69 years old in good health. The chain's CDR3 is CASSGGGNYGYTF.